This T cell receptor (beta chain) is from a study of T cell responses to AZD1222 COVID-19 vaccine. Study overall: Whether given at about 4 or about 12 weeks, second doses were pooled. Whole-study findings and limits: Possibly, clonal diversity was underestimated; donors were largely white British and included more females. None of the repertoires were sampled until the peak T cell response had passed.

In regard to this clone: Its antigen is currently unknown.

Germline loops: CDR1 KGHSH, CDR2 LQKENI. The CDR3 length is 14 residues. V shed 6 bases and J shed 5 bases, with 16 bases lying between them. The method was immunoSEQ multiplex PCR; TCRdb's version includes in-frame clones alone and lacks a portion of them. The repertoire has about 120,000 clones, roughly 87% of them found once; the top ten carry about 1.2%. This TCR came from an adult in good health. The chain recombines TRBV18 with TRBJ1-1, with unresolved D. Material: peripheral blood, obtained on day 0 of AZD1222 vaccination. The CDR3 is CASSPDVLGTEAFF. CDR3 sequence (DNA): TGTGCCAGCTCTCCCGACGTACTGGGAACTGAAGCTTTCTTT.